The rows below give T cell receptor beta chains drawn from one sample of a study of metastatic and nonmetastatic thyroid tumors. TCRdb reassembled clones from the PCR reads with MiXCR. The table records roughly 29,000 clones, around 20% of them present only once. Material for sequencing was blood. The receptor source for this set is a female donor with papillary thyroid cancer or a benign thyroid nodule (not recorded which). Some clones in this sample may be carry-over from other donors' samples. CDR3s include the opening cysteine and the closing phenylalanine or tryptophan. D genes are given only for firm matches. Some rows mark clone size as missing; the rest say once, few, many or name a class of expanded clone.

>TRBJ2-5|TRBV20-1|TRBD1|many
CSANAGGLETQYF
TGCAGTGCAAACGCAGGGGGCTTGGAGACCCAGTACTTC
>TRBJ2-7|TRBV29-1|NA|many
CSVVRDEQYF
TGCAGCGTTGTTCGGGACGAGCAGTACTTC
>TRBJ2-2|TRBV4-3|NA|NA
CASSQDRRIGELFF
TGCGCCAGCAGCCAAGATCGGCGGATCGGGGAGCTGTTTTTT
>TRBJ1-3|TRBV7-6|NA|once
CASSFRQNSGNTIYF
TGTGCCAGCAGCTTCCGACAGAACTCTGGAAACACCATATATTTT
>TRBJ1-1|TRBV20-1|NA|NA
CSAGGARDTEAFF
TGCAGTGCTGGAGGGGCGAGAGACACTGAAGCTTTCTTT
>TRBJ1-6|TRBV7-3|TRBD1|many
CASSLSGTGDSPLHF
TGTGCCAGCAGCTTAAGTGGGACAGGGGATTCACCCCTCCACTTT
>TRBJ1-2|TRBV12-3/TRBV12-4|NA|few
CASSRAGSNYGYTF
TGTGCCAGCAGTAGGGCAGGATCTAACTATGGCTACACCTTC
>TRBJ2-1|TRBV6-1|TRBD2|NA
CASSELAGGYNEQFF
TGTGCCAGCAGTGAACTAGCGGGGGGGTACAATGAGCAGTTCTTC
>TRBJ2-3|TRBV7-2|NA|NA
CASSPLSTDTQYF
TGTGCCAGCAGCCCCCTCTCAACAGATACGCAGTATTTT
>TRBJ2-7|TRBV27|TRBD1|NA
CASSPGRGLWIEQYF
TGTGCCAGTAGCCCGGGCAGGGGGCTCTGGATCGAGCAGTACTTC
>TRBJ2-5|TRBV5-4|TRBD2|few
CASSLAGVAGIETQYF
TGTGCCAGCAGCTTGGCCGGGGTAGCGGGAATAGAGACCCAGTACTTC
>TRBJ2-1|TRBV24-1|NA|NA
CATQSFGTGNDEQFF
TGTGCCACCCAAAGTTTTGGTACAGGGAATGATGAGCAGTTCTTC
>TRBJ2-7|TRBV20-1|TRBD1|NA
CSAARTGSYEQYF
TGCAGTGCTGCCCGGACAGGCTCCTACGAGCAGTACTTC
>TRBJ2-7|TRBV2|TRBD1|few
CASSSGTVSPSEQYF
TGTGCCAGCAGTTCCGGGACAGTATCGCCCAGCGAGCAGTACTTC
>TRBJ2-7|TRBV20-1|NA|NA
CSPATDDYEQYF
TGCAGTCCAGCCACCGATGACTACGAGCAGTACTTC
>TRBJ2-2|TRBV20-1|TRBD1|once
CSARTGTGNNGEMFF
TGCAGTGCTAGGACCGGGACAGGGAACAACGGGGAGATGTTTTTT
>TRBJ2-1|TRBV19|TRBD2|few
CVSSWIAGGSNEQFF
TGTGTCAGTAGTTGGATAGCGGGAGGTAGCAATGAGCAGTTCTTC
>TRBJ1-4|TRBV4-2|TRBD1|many
CASSQDRQGGEKLFF
TGTGCCAGCAGCCAAGATCGACAGGGCGGTGAAAAACTGTTTTTT
>TRBJ2-5|TRBV20-1|NA|NA
CSARSSRDPRLGQETQYF
TGCAGTGCTAGATCCTCGCGAGACCCAAGGTTGGGACAAGAGACCCAGTACTTC
>TRBJ1-2|TRBV2|NA|few
CASSEQGGGPSTLYYGYTF
TGTGCCAGCAGTGAACAAGGGGGGGGCCCTTCGACTTTGTACTATGGCTACACCTTC
>TRBJ2-7|TRBV28|NA|few
CASSPQGTAYEQYF
TGTGCCAGCAGCCCACAGGGGACTGCCTACGAGCAGTACTTC
>TRBJ2-3|TRBV20-1|NA|many
CSARGETGAGTQYF
TGCAGTGCTAGAGGGGAGACAGGAGCCGGTACGCAGTATTTT
>TRBJ1-2|TRBV10-2|NA|few
CASSESVWQTYGYTF
TGCGCCAGCAGTGAGTCAGTGTGGCAGACCTATGGCTACACCTTC
>TRBJ2-1|TRBV11-2|NA|few
CAKHWEQFF
TGTGCCAAGCACTGGGAGCAGTTCTTC
>TRBJ2-7|TRBV29-1|NA|NA
CSVGFGVVGEQYF
TGCAGCGTTGGATTCGGGGTTGTGGGCGAGCAGTACTTC
>TRBJ2-7|TRBV6-1|TRBD1|many
CASNPGTGAAYEQYF
TGTGCCAGCAATCCAGGGACAGGGGCCGCCTACGAGCAGTACTTC
>TRBJ2-3|TRBV4-2|NA|many
CASSPRGYTSTDTQYF
TGTGCCAGCAGCCCGCGGGGATACACTAGCACAGATACGCAGTATTTT
>TRBJ2-3|TRBV30|TRBD2|many
CAWSKGAGRLTDTQYF
TGTGCCTGGAGTAAGGGAGCGGGGCGGCTCACAGATACGCAGTATTTT
>TRBJ1-2|TRBV19|NA|many
CASSKSLLDGYTF
TGTGCCAGTAGTAAGTCTCTCCTGGATGGCTACACCTTC
>TRBJ2-4|TRBV6-1|TRBD2|many
CASSPGGLIAKNIQYF
TGTGCCAGCAGCCCCGGGGGACTAATAGCCAAAAACATTCAGTACTTC
>TRBJ1-1|TRBV28|NA|many
CASSSLPVPREAFF
TGTGCCAGCAGTTCCCTCCCAGTCCCTAGGGAAGCTTTCTTT
>TRBJ1-1|TRBV18|NA|NA
CASSPITRTEAFF
TGTGCCAGCTCACCGATTACACGGACTGAAGCTTTCTTT
>TRBJ2-7|TRBV6-1|NA|NA
CARSWDINYEQYF
TGTGCCCGCAGCTGGGACATTAACTACGAGCAGTACTTC
>TRBJ1-1|TRBV12-3/TRBV12-4|NA|many
CASSPGRPTEAFF
TGTGCCAGCAGTCCGGGACGGCCCACTGAAGCTTTCTTT
>TRBJ2-7|TRBV7-2|NA|many
CASSLGSQNEQYF
TGTGCCAGCAGCTTAGGATCGCAGAACGAGCAGTACTTC
>TRBJ2-2|TRBV24-1|NA|NA
CATKGTSYTGELFF
TGTGCCACCAAGGGAACATCTTACACCGGGGAGCTGTTTTTT